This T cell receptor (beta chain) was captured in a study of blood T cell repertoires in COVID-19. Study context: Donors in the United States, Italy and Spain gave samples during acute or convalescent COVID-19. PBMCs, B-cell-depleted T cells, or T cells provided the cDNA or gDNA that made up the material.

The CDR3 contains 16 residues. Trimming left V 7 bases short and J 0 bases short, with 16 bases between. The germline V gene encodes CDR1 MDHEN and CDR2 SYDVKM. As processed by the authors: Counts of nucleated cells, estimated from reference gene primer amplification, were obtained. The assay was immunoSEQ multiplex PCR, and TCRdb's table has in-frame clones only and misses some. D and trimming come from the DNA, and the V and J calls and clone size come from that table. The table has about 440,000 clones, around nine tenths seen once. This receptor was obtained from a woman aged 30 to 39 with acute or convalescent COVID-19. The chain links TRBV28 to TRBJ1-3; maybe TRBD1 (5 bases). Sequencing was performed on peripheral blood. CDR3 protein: CASTPSQGISGNTIYF. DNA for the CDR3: TGTGCCAGCACCCCAAGCCAGGGTATCTCTGGAAACACCATATATTTT. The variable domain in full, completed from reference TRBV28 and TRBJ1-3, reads DVKVTQSSRYLVKRTGEKVFLECVQDMDHENMFWYRQDPGLGLRLIYFSYDVKMKEKGDIPEGYSVSREKKERFSLILESASTNQTSMYLCASTPSQGISGNTIYFGEGSWLTVV.